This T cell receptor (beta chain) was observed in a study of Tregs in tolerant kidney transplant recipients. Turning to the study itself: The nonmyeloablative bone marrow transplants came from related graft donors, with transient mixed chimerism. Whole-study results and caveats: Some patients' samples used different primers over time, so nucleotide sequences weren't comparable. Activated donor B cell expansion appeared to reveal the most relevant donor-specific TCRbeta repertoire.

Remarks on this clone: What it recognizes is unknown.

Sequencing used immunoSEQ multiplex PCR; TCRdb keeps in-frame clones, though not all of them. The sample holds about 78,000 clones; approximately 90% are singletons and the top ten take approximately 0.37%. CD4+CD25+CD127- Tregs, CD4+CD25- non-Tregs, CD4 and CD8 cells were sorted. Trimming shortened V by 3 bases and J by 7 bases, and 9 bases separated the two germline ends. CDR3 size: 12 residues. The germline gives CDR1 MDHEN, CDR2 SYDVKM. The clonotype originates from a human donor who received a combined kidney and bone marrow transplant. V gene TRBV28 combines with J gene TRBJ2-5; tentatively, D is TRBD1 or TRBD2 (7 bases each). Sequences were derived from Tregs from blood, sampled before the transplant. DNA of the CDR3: TGTGCCAGCAGTTTCAGGGGGGGGACCCAGTACTTC. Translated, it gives CASSFRGGTQYF.